These T cell receptor beta chains were read from a single sample in a study of cytomegalovirus exposure and HLA in healthy donors. Only in-frame clones appear in the TCRdb table, and some are missing; sequencing was by immunoSEQ multiplex PCR. This table holds roughly 51,000 clones, approximately 85% found once. The sequenced material came from PBMCs. Every receptor here comes from a boy aged 10-17 years in good health and CMV-seropositive. The CDR3 runs from the conserved cysteine through the conserved F or W. D genes are given only for firm matches. Where a row states a size, it is once, few, many or the class of an expanded clone; other rows omit it.

J gene: TRBJ1-5; D gene: TRBD1; clone size: -; V gene: TRBV9; CDR3 protein: CASSRSGQTNQPQHF; CDR3 DNA: TGTGCCAGCAGCCGATCGGGACAGACAAATCAGCCCCAGCATTTT
J gene: TRBJ2-2; D gene: -; clone size: -; V gene: TRBV18; CDR3 protein: CASSPAPNRESGELFF; CDR3 DNA: TGTGCCAGCTCACCAGCCCCTAACAGGGAAAGCGGGGAGCTGTTTTTT
J gene: TRBJ1-6; D gene: -; clone size: -; V gene: TRBV5-4; CDR3 protein: CASSQREGSPLHF; CDR3 DNA: TGTGCCAGCAGCCAGAGGGAGGGGTCACCCCTCCACTTT
J gene: TRBJ2-3; D gene: TRBD2; clone size: -; V gene: TRBV7-8; CDR3 protein: CASSKRGPSTDTQYF; CDR3 DNA: TGTGCCAGCAGCAAGCGGGGGCCTAGCACAGATACGCAGTATTTT
J gene: TRBJ1-4; D gene: -; clone size: -; V gene: TRBV20-1; CDR3 protein: CSTGEEKLFF; CDR3 DNA: TGCTCTACTGGGGAGGAAAAACTGTTTTTT
J gene: TRBJ2-5; D gene: TRBD1; clone size: -; V gene: TRBV6-1; CDR3 protein: CATVPGGETQYF; CDR3 DNA: TGTGCCACCGTCCCAGGGGGAGAGACCCAGTACTTC
J gene: TRBJ1-4; D gene: TRBD1; clone size: -; V gene: TRBV5-8; CDR3 protein: CASSAGQGGEKLFF; CDR3 DNA: TGTGCCAGCAGCGCGGGACAGGGGGGTGAAAAACTGTTTTTT
J gene: TRBJ2-1; D gene: TRBD2; clone size: once; V gene: TRBV5-6; CDR3 protein: CASSRPTSGGYNEQFF; CDR3 DNA: TGTGCCAGCAGCCGCCCAACTAGCGGGGGCTACAATGAGCAGTTCTTC
J gene: TRBJ2-3; D gene: -; clone size: once; V gene: TRBV9; CDR3 protein: CASSAQSTDTQYF; CDR3 DNA: TGTGCCAGCAGCGCCCAGAGCACAGATACGCAGTATTTT
J gene: TRBJ2-2; D gene: TRBD1; clone size: -; V gene: TRBV4-1; CDR3 protein: CASSQLDRVDGELFF; CDR3 DNA: TGCGCCAGCAGCCAACTCGACAGGGTGGACGGGGAGCTGTTTTTT
J gene: TRBJ2-7; D gene: TRBD2; clone size: once; V gene: TRBV7-9; CDR3 protein: CASSGGRGATYEQYF; CDR3 DNA: TGTGCCAGCAGCGGGGGGCGGGGGGCGACCTACGAGCAGTACTTC
J gene: TRBJ2-7; D gene: TRBD1; clone size: -; V gene: TRBV11-2; CDR3 protein: CASSPGQGAFEQYF; CDR3 DNA: TGTGCCAGCAGCCCCGGACAGGGGGCTTTCGAGCAGTACTTC
J gene: TRBJ1-4; D gene: -; clone size: -; V gene: TRBV5-1; CDR3 protein: CASSADLAVNEKLFF; CDR3 DNA: TGCGCCAGCAGCGCCGATCTGGCCGTTAATGAAAAACTGTTTTTT
J gene: TRBJ1-1; D gene: -; clone size: once; V gene: TRBV12-5; CDR3 protein: CASGLAVGVEAFF; CDR3 DNA: TGTGCTAGTGGTTTGGCGGTAGGGGTTGAAGCTTTCTTT
J gene: TRBJ2-7; D gene: -; clone size: -; V gene: TRBV7-8; CDR3 protein: CASSHTYRMFGQAYEQYF; CDR3 DNA: TGTGCCAGCAGCCATACTTATCGCATGTTTGGGCAGGCCTACGAGCAGTACTTC
J gene: TRBJ2-5; D gene: TRBD1; clone size: -; V gene: TRBV7-3; CDR3 protein: CASSLRGTGGETQYF; CDR3 DNA: TGTGCCAGCAGCTTAAGAGGGACAGGCGGCGAGACCCAGTACTTC
J gene: TRBJ1-1; D gene: TRBD1; clone size: -; V gene: TRBV5-6; CDR3 protein: CASRSRGANTEAFF; CDR3 DNA: TGTGCCAGCAGATCCAGGGGGGCGAACACTGAAGCTTTCTTT
J gene: TRBJ2-3; D gene: -; clone size: -; V gene: TRBV6-6; CDR3 protein: CATLAGFTDTQYF; CDR3 DNA: TGTGCCACCCTCGCGGGATTCACAGATACGCAGTATTTT
J gene: TRBJ2-4; D gene: TRBD1; clone size: -; V gene: TRBV11-2; CDR3 protein: CASSLDWARGRPKNIQYF; CDR3 DNA: TGTGCCAGCAGCTTAGACTGGGCCAGGGGGCGACCCAAAAACATTCAGTACTTC
J gene: TRBJ2-7; D gene: -; clone size: -; V gene: TRBV14; CDR3 protein: CASSRYYEQYF; CDR3 DNA: TGTGCCAGCAGCCGGTACTACGAGCAGTACTTC